A single T cell receptor (beta chain) is shown here with its context. This receptor's antigen is unknown. No clone much larger than this one lies a single base away; base qualities are absent. This record belongs to a study of blood T cell repertoires in COVID-19 (dated by TCRdb to the early 2020s). Notes on the research overall: Collaborator samples came from the United States, Italy and Spain and covered acute and convalescent phases of COVID-19. Deeply sampled blood TCRbeta repertoires from subjects exposed to, actively infected with, or recovered from COVID-19 were included in the dataset. The material from the prospective study consisted of cDNA or gDNA derived from T cells, B-cell-depleted T cells, or PBMCs. The repertoires were released in a freely available public database intended as a resource for research on the immune response to SARS-CoV-2. Samples came from the ongoing ImmuneRACE study (first 160 participants) plus 1,254 subjects from 6 global collaborators. A de-identified subject ID, COVID-19 status, age in years and sex were almost always included in the sample metadata. HLA class I and class II types, where available, came from metadata supplied by the sample provider rather than from assay-based typing.

Findings and caveats that apply to the study as a whole: Clinical and demographic metadata were provided uncurated, with the amount varying by source and participant.

Taken from the germline V gene (reference sequence), the CDR1 and CDR2 loops are LNHDA and SQIVND. V lost 5 bases and J lost 8 bases, and the count of bases not matched to a germline gene is 4. The CDR3 sequence holds 12 residues, the cysteine and phenylalanine included. Only the CDR3 portion is preserved as DNA: 36 bases, with reading frame beginning at the first base. Collaborating institutions collected whole blood in K2EDTA tubes following their own protocols. For TCRbeta analysis, collaborators shipped samples as frozen whole blood, isolated PBMCs, or DNA extracted from either of those sample types. TCRbeta CDR3 regions were amplified from genomic DNA using the immunoSEQ Assay, a bias-controlled multiplex PCR. In the original analysis: Nucleated cell counts per sample were estimated from amplification of reference gene primers within the assay. To quantify the absolute abundance of each unique TCRbeta CDR3 rearrangement, sequence reads were collapsed and filtered. Productive Simpson clonality was computed per sample as the square root of Simpson's diversity index over productive rearrangements. TCRdb retrieved this table from immuneACCESS and kept in-frame rearrangements only. Not all clones are present; in checked studies, unresolved V genes account for under half, and no reason is known for the remainder. Clone size and the V and J calls come from that table; the DNA yielded D and trimming. The sample profile shows some 78,000 clones; roughly 88% of them were found once. Of the sample, under 1.1% falls within the top ten clones.

This clonotype was sampled from a woman aged 45-59 years in a cohort sampled during active COVID-19. Recombination joined TRBV19 with TRBJ1-2, with TRBD1 identical over 8 junction bases. What was sequenced was peripheral blood. The nucleotides are TGTGCCAGTAGTCCACAGGGGGACGGCTACACCTTC. Translated, it reads CASSPQGDGYTF.